Shown below are 29 T cell receptor beta chains from a single sample sequenced in a study of blood T cell repertoires in COVID-19 (dated by TCRdb to 2019 to 2021). The library was generated by the immunoSEQ multiplex PCR assay. TCRdb carries this immuneACCESS record with in-frame sequences only. Its versions omit some clonotypes, under half of them owing to an unresolved V gene in the studies checked, with the rest unexplained. In all, the sample holds approximately 85,000 clones, and roughly 88% of those were seen once. Together, the top ten hold about 30% of the sample. What was sequenced was peripheral blood. These receptors originate from a man between 45 and 60 years old with active or convalescent COVID-19.

This rearrangement joins TRBV4-3 to TRBJ2-5; 8 nucleotides align to TRBD2. J was trimmed by 5 bases and V by 0 bases; bases with no gene match: 8. Germline CDR1 reads LGHNA; CDR2 reads YSLEER. There are 16 residues in the CDR3. CDR3 nucleotides: TGCGCCAGCAGCCAAGATGCCCGGGGGGGCTATGAGACCCAGTACTTC. This gives the protein CASSQDARGGYETQYF.

This clone was seen only a few times. The gene calls are TRBV5-5 and TRBJ2-7, with 8 bases fitting TRBD2. The V gene end was trimmed by 4 bases and the J gene end by 6 bases; junction bases not matched to a gene: 15. CDR1 and CDR2 from the germline V gene are SGHKS and YYEKEE (reference sequence). This CDR3 spans 16 amino acids. The CDR3 DNA follows: TGTGCCAGCAGCCGGGGGGGCACAGGGATGGGATCCGAGCAGTACTTC. Translation gives CASSRGGTGMGSEQYF.

This sequence joins TRBV7-6 and TRBJ2-1; tentative D call: TRBD2 (5 bases). Germline assignment: CDR1 SGHVS and CDR2 FNYEAQ. Trimming pared 4 bases from V and 3 bases from J, leaving 16 bases between. The CDR3 consists of 16 residues. CDR3 amino acids: CASSSRVLGNYNEQFF. CDR3 DNA: TGTGCCAGCAGCTCTAGGGTACTAGGGAACTACAATGAGCAGTTCTTC.

The rearrangement links TRBV28 to TRBJ1-1; tentatively, D is TRBD1 (6 bases). Trimming took off 4 bases at V and 6 bases at J, with 18 bases between the two ends. Germline V gene sequence: CDR1 MDHEN, CDR2 SYDVKM. The CDR3 is 15 residues long. The CDR3 is CASSSLTGPVAEAFF. In DNA form, the CDR3 reads TGTGCCAGCAGTTCCCTGACAGGTCCCGTCGCTGAAGCTTTCTTT.

The chain employs TRBV7-6 and TRBJ2-7; D possibly corresponds to TRBD2 (5 bases). V was cut by 1 base and J by 2 bases, with 12 bases left in between. The CDR3 loop spans 15 amino acids. CDR1 is SGHVS and CDR2 is FNYEAQ in the germline V gene. The CDR3 DNA is TGTGCCAGCAGCTTAGACGTCAGCGGACCCTACGAGCAGTACTTC. Translated: CASSLDVSGPYEQYF.

The chain combines TRBV11-2 with TRBJ1-1; D unclear. The V and J ends lost 1 base and 1 base respectively, with 7 bases between them. The germline gives CDR1 SGHAT, CDR2 FQNNGV. The CDR3 contains 14 residues. The CDR3 sequence: CASSLGAGNTEAFF. CDR3 sequence (DNA): TGTGCCAGCAGCTTAGGCGCCGGGAACACTGAAGCTTTCTTT. The complete variable domain, with remaining parts taken from reference TRBV11-2 and TRBJ1-1, reads EAGVAQSPRYKIIEKRQSVAFWCNPISGHATLYWYQQILGQGPKLLIQFQNNGVVDDSQLPKDRFSAERLKGVDSTLKIQPAKLEDSAVYLCASSLGAGNTEAFFGQGTRLTVV.

The chain links TRBV15 to TRBJ1-4, with D perhaps TRBD1 (6 bases). The V gene lost 1 base and the J gene lost 4 bases, with 10 bases spanning the gap. CDR3 length equals 15 residues. Per the germline V gene, CDR1 is LNHNV and CDR2 is YYDKDF (reference sequence). CDR3 nucleotide sequence: TGTGCCACCAGCAGAGGGACAGATAGTAATGAAAAACTGTTTTTT. Amino acid sequence: CATSRGTDSNEKLFF.

Remarks on this clone: The sample has other DNA sequences that encode this CDR3 too. The chain uses TRBV30 and TRBJ1-3; unclear D gene. Germline V gene lookup returns CDR1 GTSNPN and CDR2 SVGIG (reference sequence). CDR3 length: 13 residues. Between the trimmed V and J ends, which lost 0 bases and 1 base, there was a span of 4 bases. The CDR3 nucleotides read TGTGCCTGGAGTGTACTTTCTGGAAACACCATATATTTT. Protein sequence: CAWSVLSGNTIYF.

This clone has a handful of counts. V gene TRBV12-5 combines with J gene TRBJ1-5, with TRBD1 matching 7 bases. V was clipped by 3 bases and J by 4 bases; unmatched bases: 9. Germline lookup yields CDR1 LGHNT and CDR2 FRNRAP. This CDR3 is 16 amino acids long. The DNA for the CDR3 is TGTGCTAGTGGTTTCATACAGGGGTTGAGGAATCAGCCCCAGCATTTT. Its translation is CASGFIQGLRNQPQHF.

The chain is built from TRBV24-1 and TRBJ1-2; D unclear. The CDR3 contains 13 residues. V was cut by 5 bases and J by 7 bases, with 13 bases left in between. CDR1 and CDR2 from the germline V gene are KGHDR and SFDVKD. The CDR3 reads CATSARPRGGYTF. The CDR3 nucleotides are TGTGCCACCAGTGCCAGGCCTCGGGGTGGCTACACCTTC.

The chain carries TRBV6-5 and TRBJ2-7; 7 bases map to TRBD2. Unmatched junction bases numbered 12, after V lost 6 bases and J lost 7 bases. This CDR3 spans 14 amino acids. The germline V gene encodes CDR1 MNHEY and CDR2 SVGAGI. CDR3 sequence (DNA): TGTGCCAGCAGGGGAGGGAGCCAAGCGTGGGAGCAGTACTTC. Amino acids: CASRGGSQAWEQYF.

V gene TRBV25-1 combines with J gene TRBJ2-1, with 9 bases lining up with TRBD2. The junction had 2 bases not matched to a gene; V was cut back by 6 bases and J by 2 bases. The CDR3 is 14 residues long. CDR1 MGHDK and CDR2 SYGVNS come from the germline V gene. The DNA of the CDR3 is TGTGCCAGCAGGCGGGAGGGCCCCTACAATGAGCAGTTCTTC. Protein: CASRREGPYNEQFF.

This chain connects TRBV19 to TRBJ1-4; 10 bases align to TRBD1. Losses at the gene ends were 6 bases for V and 7 bases for J; bases not matched to a gene: 11. Germline assignment: CDR1 LNHDA and CDR2 SQIVND (reference sequence). This CDR3 spans 16 amino acids. The CDR3 reads CASRNSGTGVGEKLFF. The CDR3 DNA reads TGTGCCAGTAGGAACTCCGGGACAGGGGTTGGTGAAAAACTGTTTTTT.

The chain has TRBV10-1 and TRBJ2-1; a weak D match, TRBD1 (6 bases). The CDR3 spans 14 residues. Trimming stripped 0 bases from V and 9 bases from J, with 12 bases between. The germline V gene encodes CDR1 WNHNN and CDR2 SYGVQD (reference sequence). CDR3 residues: CASSESPTGSEQFF. The CDR3 DNA reads as TGCGCCAGCAGTGAGTCCCCAACAGGGAGTGAGCAGTTCTTC.

The J gene is TRBJ2-3, the V gene TRBV11-3, with 9 bases lining up with TRBD2. From germline, CDR1 is SGHNT and CDR2 YENEEA. CDR3 length equals 13 residues. V was pared by 5 bases and J by 10 bases, with 7 bases of the junction left unmatched. CDR3 protein: CASSRRAGGPQYF. In DNA, the CDR3 is TGTGCCAGCAGCCGACGAGCGGGGGGACCGCAGTATTTT.

In its sample, this clone was seen once. The chain links TRBV7-2 to TRBJ1-2; possible D gene TRBD1, 5 bases. This CDR3 is built from 13 residues. From germline, CDR1 is SGHTA and CDR2 FQGNSA. Trimming shortened V by 4 bases and J by 9 bases, and 15 bases separated the two germline ends. CDR3 sequence (DNA): TGTGCCAGCAGCTCGGGACGACGGGGGAGCTACACCTTC. Translated: CASSSGRRGSYTF.

A single count supports this clone. V usage is TRBV4-1 and J usage is TRBJ2-7; 8 bases match TRBD1. CDR1 and CDR2 from the germline V gene are MGHRA and YSYEKL. V shed 3 bases and J 4 bases; nucleotides not matched to a gene: 8. This CDR3 contains 15 residues. The CDR3 DNA follows: TGCGCCAGCAGCCACAGACTGGGACAGGTTTACGAGCAGTACTTC. This gives the protein CASSHRLGQVYEQYF.

The chain uses TRBV9 and TRBJ2-5, with 8 bases that match TRBD1. The V and J ends lost 3 bases and 0 bases, in that order; junction bases with no gene match: 1. The CDR3 is 14 residues long. Germline CDR1 and CDR2: SGDLS and YYNGEE. In DNA, the CDR3 is TGTGCCAGCAGCGCGGGACAGGACCAAGAGACCCAGTACTTC. Protein product: CASSAGQDQETQYF. The variable domain in full, completed from reference TRBV9 and TRBJ2-5, reads DSGVTQTPKHLITATGQRVTLRCSPRSGDLSVYWYQQSLDQGLQFLIQYYNGEERAKGNILERFSAQQFPDLHSELNLSSLELGDSALYFCASSAGQDQETQYFGPGTRLLVL.

The chain has TRBV4-3 and TRBJ2-3; 8 bases align to TRBD2. After removal of 1 base from V and 2 bases from J, the junction contained 5 bases not matched to a gene. CDR3 size: 16 residues. Germline loops: CDR1 LGHNA, CDR2 YSLEER. The chain's CDR3 is CASSQAAGGATDTQYF. CDR3 nucleotide sequence: TGCGCCAGCAGCCAAGCCGCGGGGGGTGCCACAGATACGCAGTATTTT.

This sequence joins TRBV28 and TRBJ1-5, with D tentatively TRBD1 (5 bases). Germline V gene data show CDR1 as MDHEN and CDR2 as SYDVKM. Trimming cost V 6 bases and J 0 bases, with 15 bases left between them. CDR3 length: 16 residues. The CDR3 is CASRKIRGGSNQPQHF. The CDR3 coding sequence is TGTGCCAGCAGAAAAATCCGGGGGGGTAGCAATCAGCCCCAGCATTTT.

This chain connects TRBV19 to TRBJ1-1, with D uncertain. Germline V gene lookup returns CDR1 LNHDA and CDR2 SQIVND (reference sequence). Trimming left V 1 base short and J 4 bases short, with 10 bases between. This CDR3 contains 14 residues. This CDR3 reads CASSIGGGPTEAFF. The CDR3 region has the DNA TGTGCCAGTAGTATAGGTGGAGGGCCCACTGAAGCTTTCTTT.

The genes are TRBV7-8 and TRBJ1-5; the match to TRBD1 covers 7 bases. CDR3 length: 14 residues. With V trimmed by 5 bases and J by 7 bases, 8 bases remained unmatched. Looked up from germline, CDR1 is SGHVS and CDR2 is FQNEAQ. The CDR3 is CASSHTGVRQPQHF. The CDR3 bases are TGTGCCAGCAGCCACACAGGGGTTAGGCAGCCCCAGCATTTT.

This rearrangement joins TRBV21-1 to TRBJ1-3; the D call in the table, TRBD1, was not verified against the DNA. TRBV21-1 is termed a pseudogene. CDR3 length: 15 amino acids. The CDR3 DNA follows: TGTGCCAGCAGCCCACCGGGACAGGGGGGAAACACCATATATTTT. Translated: CASSPPGQGGNTIYF.

The chain is built from TRBV4-3 and TRBJ1-4, with 7 bases aligning to TRBD1. This CDR3 has 14 amino acids. CDR1 LGHNA and CDR2 YSLEER come from the germline V gene. The junction had 5 bases not matched to a gene; V was cut back by 0 bases and J by 10 bases. The CDR3 here is CASSQDYRGGKLFF. The CDR3 DNA reads as TGCGCCAGCAGCCAAGACTACAGGGGTGGAAAACTGTTTTTT.

This chain uses TRBV12-3 or TRBV12-4 with TRBJ1-3, with D hard to call. This CDR3 is 13 amino acids long. Deletions cut 8 bases from V and 2 bases from J, with 10 bases between. CDR3 coding DNA: TGTGCCAGCGGCTCAGATACTGGAAACACCATATATTTT. This encodes CASGSDTGNTIYF.

The chain employs TRBV4-1 and TRBJ1-2; 7 nucleotides line up with TRBD1. CDR1 is MGHRA, CDR2 YSYEKL, per germline. This CDR3 is built from 14 residues. V was clipped by 4 bases and J by 2 bases; unmatched bases: 4. This CDR3 reads CASSPGQENYGYTF. The CDR3 region has the DNA TGCGCCAGCAGCCCCGGACAGGAAAACTATGGCTACACCTTC.

The V and J genes are TRBV12-5 and TRBJ1-1, with D possibly being TRBD1 (6 bases). The CDR3 has 13 residues. Germline V gene sequence: CDR1 LGHNT, CDR2 FRNRAP. The V end lost 0 bases, the J end lost 5 bases, and 7 bases lay between the germline ends. The CDR3 spells CASGLVQGTEAFF. The DNA for the CDR3 is TGTGCTAGTGGTTTGGTACAGGGAACTGAAGCTTTCTTT. The whole variable domain, filled in from reference TRBV12-5 and TRBJ1-1, reads DARVTQTPRHKVTEMGQEVTMRCQPILGHNTVFWYRQTMMQGLELLAYFRNRAPLDDSGMPKDRFSAEMPDATLATLKIQPSEPRDSAVYFCASGLVQGTEAFFGQGTRLTVV.

The rearrangement joins TRBV3-1 (or the pseudogene TRBV3-2) to TRBJ2-1, with a weak D call TRBD1 (7 bases). V was shortened by 5 bases and J by 8 bases, with 16 bases between the two germline ends. The CDR3 is 14 amino acids. The V gene's germline CDR1 is LGHDT and CDR2 YNNKEL (reference sequence). CDR3 in amino acids: CASSTSAGGHEQFF. CDR3 DNA: TGTGCCAGCAGCACCTCGGCAGGGGGGCATGAGCAGTTCTTC.

This clone was found many times. This chain connects TRBV28 to TRBJ1-1, with D perhaps TRBD1 (5 bases). The V and J ends lost 3 bases and 0 bases respectively, with 17 bases between them. Germline V gene sequence: CDR1 MDHEN, CDR2 SYDVKM. CDR3 length: 17 residues. For the CDR3, the DNA is TGTGCCAGCAGTTTGGCCAGGGCCCTAACCATGAACACTGAAGCTTTCTTT. Its translation: CASSLARALTMNTEAFF.